This TCR beta chain was recovered during a study of Ad26.COV2.S vaccination and SARS-CoV-2 variants. General observations from the study: The TCR breadth and depth analyses may have produced an underestimate of total T cell responses. Substantial response breadth was reportedly seen for spike-specific CD8+ and CD4+ T cells after vaccination.

Only one count was recorded for this clone. The antigen remains unidentified. Here immunoSEQ multiplex PCR was the method, and the copy in TCRdb shows in-frame clones only, minus some. The sample shows about 320,000 clones, roughly 90% of them seen only once. The treatment is: roughly 18 received Ad26.COV2.S at low or high dose, single or two shots; 5 received placebo; per-sample allocation not given. The samples date from day 63 after the first vaccine or placebo injection. Recruitment in Boston yielded a donor of adult age, 18-55 years. The CDR3 extends over 11 amino acids. Between the trimmed V and J ends, which lost 5 bases and 8 bases, there was a span of 9 bases. Germline values: CDR1 MDHEN, CDR2 SYDVKM.

The sequence derives from a person between 18 and 59 years old who received the Ad26.COV2.S COVID-19 vaccine or a placebo. The sequences come from peripheral blood, collected in a trial of Ad26.COV2.S vaccine versus placebo. The chain combines TRBV28 with TRBJ1-2; D not certain. In DNA form, the CDR3 reads TGTGCCAGCAGTCTTCGCTCCGGCTACACCTTC. Its translation is CASSLRSGYTF.